One sample yielded the 18 T cell receptor beta chains listed below, sequenced in a study of cytomegalovirus exposure and HLA in healthy donors (dated by TCRdb to the late 2010s). The protocol used for the library was the immunoSEQ multiplex PCR assay. A mixture of 60 forward primers for TCR Vbeta segments and 13 reverse primers for TCR Jbeta segments was used in the multiplex PCR. The source is immuneACCESS, and TCRdb retained only in-frame sequences with V and J called. Part of the clones is not carried over; for the studies checked, unresolved V genes explain less than half of this, and the remainder is unexplained. Here the sample has around 70,000 clones; roughly 71% occur a single time. 9.5% to 15% of the sample lies in the top ten. Sequenced: PBMCs. The receptors derive from a man aged 70 or older in good health and CMV-seronegative.

V gene TRBV28 combines with J gene TRBJ2-5, with 9 bases fitting TRBD2. The junction had 6 bases not matched to a gene; V was cut back by 5 bases and J by 2 bases. Per germline, CDR1 MDHEN and CDR2 SYDVKM. The CDR3 contains 15 residues. The CDR3 DNA reads TGTGCCAGCAGTGTTCTAGCGGGGAAACAAGAGACCCAGTACTTC. Encoded protein: CASSVLAGKQETQYF.

This clone was seen only once. This chain uses TRBV7-2 with TRBJ2-2, with a tentative D call TRBD1 (5 bases). V shed 4 bases and J shed 6 bases, with 12 bases lying between them. The CDR3 is 14 amino acids. Per germline, CDR1 SGHTA and CDR2 FQGNSA. CDR3 residues: CASSSPGLAGELFF. CDR3 bases: TGTGCCAGCAGCTCCCCAGGGCTAGCCGGGGAGCTGTTTTTT.

The J gene is TRBJ2-7, the V gene TRBV13; the D gene is possibly TRBD2 (7 bases). V lost 5 bases to trimming and J lost 7 bases, with 15 bases between them. Germline CDR1 PRHDT, CDR2 FYEKMQ (reference sequence). The CDR3 totals 13 residues. In nucleotides, the CDR3 is TGTGCCAGCAGCGGGAGGGGGGTCAAGGAGCAGTACTTC. Translating it yields CASSGRGVKEQYF.

CDR3 protein: CASSSGGVQETQYF. The CDR3 bases are TGTGCCAGCAGTTCCGGGGGGGTCCAAGAGACCCAGTACTTC. The rearrangement uses TRBV28 and TRBJ2-5, with 8 bases aligning to TRBD2. CDR1 and CDR2 from the germline V gene are MDHEN and SYDVKM. CDR3 size: 14 residues. V dropped 4 bases and J dropped 1; count of bases not matched to a gene: 2.

This clone has more than one count but fewer than ten. The gene calls are TRBV7-8 and TRBJ2-3; 7 positions agree with TRBD2. V lost 5 bases and J lost 0; bases outside the gene matches: 8. The CDR3 runs to 16 residues. CDR1 and CDR2 (germline): SGHVS, FQNEAQ. The CDR3 DNA follows: TGTGCCAGCAGCCCCTTAGCGGGTTCTAGCACAGATACGCAGTATTTT. It specifies CASSPLAGSSTDTQYF.

The chain joins TRBV18 to TRBJ1-2; TRBD1 might be the D (6 bases). The V and J ends lost 3 bases and 6 bases respectively, with 11 bases between them. CDR1 is KGHSH, CDR2 LQKENI, per germline. The CDR3 is 13 residues long. CDR3: CASSPQGRNGYTF. CDR3 in DNA: TGTGCCAGCTCACCTCAGGGGAGAAATGGCTACACCTTC.

The rearrangement links TRBV6-1 to TRBJ2-7; D unresolved. With 5 bases removed from V and 0 bases from J, the gap between germline ends came to 5 bases. CDR3 length equals 12 residues. Germline CDR1 is MNHNS and CDR2 is SASEGT. Here the CDR3 DNA reads TGTGCCAGCAGTCTAAGCTCCTACGAGCAGTACTTC. This translates into CASSLSSYEQYF.

In nucleotides, the CDR3 is TGTGCCAGCAGCAAGAGCGGGATCCACGAGCAGTACTTC. Encoded protein: CASSKSGIHEQYF. The V and J genes are TRBV21-1 and TRBJ2-7; the table's D call TRBD2 went unverified against the DNA. TRBV21-1 is designated a pseudogene. This CDR3 contains 13 residues.

A few counts support this clone. J is TRBJ2-2 and V is TRBV2, with 12 bases lining up with TRBD2. This CDR3 comprises 17 residues. CDR1 and CDR2 from the germline V gene are SNHLY and FYNNEI. V trimming: 5 bases; J trimming: 4 bases; junction bases outside the gene matches: 8. This chain's CDR3 is CASSSTSGGLSTGELFF. The CDR3 DNA sequence: TGTGCCAGCAGTTCAACTAGCGGGGGGCTCAGCACCGGGGAGCTGTTTTTT.

This clone was recorded a few times. The gene calls are TRBV7-9 and TRBJ1-4; 7 bases match TRBD1. This CDR3 is 16 amino acids long. After removal of 1 base from V and 2 bases from J, the junction contained 4 bases not matched to a gene. The germline CDR1 and CDR2 sequences are SEHNR and FQNEAQ (reference sequence). The CDR3 loop is CASSLGQTGTNEKLFF. CDR3 bases: TGTGCCAGCAGCTTAGGGCAGACAGGGACTAATGAAAAACTGTTTTTT.

V and J are TRBV25-1 and TRBJ1-1; 10 bases align to TRBD1. V dropped 6 bases and J dropped 3; count of bases not matched to a gene: 4. The length of the CDR3 is 14 residues. Per the germline V gene, CDR1 is MGHDK and CDR2 is SYGVNS. The CDR3 here is CASRPGQGYTEAFF. The DNA of the CDR3 is TGTGCCAGCAGGCCGGGACAGGGGTACACTGAAGCTTTCTTT.

V gene TRBV19 combines with J gene TRBJ1-4; D gene uncertain. Germline V gives CDR1 LNHDA, CDR2 SQIVND (reference sequence). The CDR3 runs to 16 residues. Trimming removed 1 base at V and 7 bases at J, with 16 bases between. The CDR3, as DNA: TGTGCCAGTAGTATAGGGGCAGGCGTGCAAAGTGAAAAACTGTTTTTT. It is translated as CASSIGAGVQSEKLFF. Filled out from reference TRBV19 and TRBJ1-4, the complete variable domain reads DGGITQSPKYLFRKEGQNVTLSCEQNLNHDAMYWYRQDPGQGLRLIYYSQIVNDFQKGDIAEGYSVSREKKESFPLTVTSAQKNPTAFYLCASSIGAGVQSEKLFFGSGTQLSVL.

V usage is TRBV6-5 and J usage is TRBJ2-4, with D perhaps TRBD1 (5 bases). The length of the CDR3 is 14 residues. V lost 6 bases to trimming and J lost 11 bases, with 20 bases between them. The germline V gene encodes CDR1 MNHEY and CDR2 SVGAGI. In DNA, the CDR3 is TGTGCCAGCAGACGTAATGACCCTAGGGGTTTTCAGTACTTC. As protein: CASRRNDPRGFQYF.

This clone showed up just a few times. The chain joins TRBV6-1 to TRBJ1-4; 8 bases agree with TRBD1. The germline gives CDR1 MNHNS, CDR2 SASEGT. CDR3 length: 14 amino acids. V was pared by 8 bases and J by 7 bases, with 9 bases of the junction left unmatched. DNA of the CDR3: TGTGCCAGCTTGGACAGGGAGTTAGGTGAAAAACTGTTTTTT. Encoded protein: CASLDRELGEKLFF.

J is TRBJ1-4 and V is TRBV11-2, with D unresolved. Germline V gives CDR1 SGHAT, CDR2 FQNNGV. The ends were cut back, 1 base at V and 0 bases at J, with 9 bases in the middle. The CDR3 loop spans 16 amino acids. The CDR3 sequence: CASSLAPAATNEKLFF. CDR3 in DNA: TGTGCCAGCAGCTTAGCCCCCGCAGCAACTAATGAAAAACTGTTTTTT.

The chain employs TRBV5-5 and TRBJ2-5, with 9 nucleotides matching TRBD2. Germline CDR1 and CDR2: SGHKS and YYEKEE (reference sequence). The junction had 6 bases not matched to a gene; V was cut back by 4 bases and J by 5 bases. The CDR3 sequence is 14 residues long. The CDR3 coding sequence is TGTGCCAGCAGCGGTAGCGGGGGTTGGGAGACCCAGTACTTC. It is translated as CASSGSGGWETQYF. Variable domain in full (rest from reference TRBV5-5 and TRBJ2-5): DAGVTQSPTHLIKTRGQQVTLRCSPISGHKSVSWYQQVLGQGPQFIFQYYEKEERGRGNFPDRFSARQFPNYSSELNVNALLLGDSALYLCASSGSGGWETQYFGPGTRLLVL.

In its sample, this clone was seen a few times. The chain uses TRBV11-2 and TRBJ2-2, with D perhaps matching TRBD1 (6 bases). There are 13 residues in the CDR3. Germline V gene data show CDR1 as SGHAT and CDR2 as FQNNGV. Trimming took 4 bases from V and 5 from J, leaving 8 bases between them. In nucleotides, the CDR3 is TGTGCCAGCAGCTCCAGGGGAACCGGGGAGCTGTTTTTT. This gives the protein CASSSRGTGELFF. Full variable domain (outside the CDR3, taken from reference TRBV11-2 and TRBJ2-2): EAGVAQSPRYKIIEKRQSVAFWCNPISGHATLYWYQQILGQGPKLLIQFQNNGVVDDSQLPKDRFSAERLKGVDSTLKIQPAKLEDSAVYLCASSSRGTGELFFGEGSRLTVL.

The chain employs TRBV19 and TRBJ2-3; TRBD1 matches 7 bases. The germline CDR1 and CDR2 sequences are LNHDA and SQIVND (reference sequence). This CDR3 has 16 amino acids. With V trimmed by 3 bases and J by 0 bases, 6 bases remained unmatched. The CDR3 DNA reads as TGTGCCAGTAGTATCTTGGGGACAGCTAGCACAGATACGCAGTATTTT. Amino acid sequence: CASSILGTASTDTQYF.